A single sample gave rise to the 18 T cell receptor beta chains below, sequenced in a study of cytomegalovirus exposure and HLA in healthy donors. The PCR made use of 60 Vbeta and 13 Jbeta primers. The method was immunoSEQ multiplex PCR; TCRdb's version includes in-frame clones alone and lacks a portion of them. The sample contains roughly 140,000 clones, 70% to 80% of which appear only once. Sequenced: PBMCs. The receptors were sampled from a male donor in good health and CMV-seronegative.

The CDR3 sequence: CASSLGLAGVYEQYF. The CDR3 region has the DNA TGTGCCAGCAGCTTGGGACTAGCGGGGGTTTACGAGCAGTACTTC. V and J are TRBV5-8 and TRBJ2-7, with 12 bases lining up with TRBD2. Losses at the gene ends were 0 bases for V and 4 bases for J; bases not matched to a gene: 2. Germline V lookup: CDR1 SGHTS, CDR2 YDEGEE. The CDR3 extends over 15 amino acids.

The CDR3 DNA reads as TGCGCCAGCAAGCAAGCGGCGGGGACAGATACGCAGTATTTT. This gives the protein CASKQAAGTDTQYF. V and J are TRBV5-1 and TRBJ2-3, with a weak D call TRBD2 (6 bases). The CDR3 covers 14 residues. V was pared by 6 bases and J by 3 bases, with 14 bases between. CDR1 and CDR2 (germline): SGHRS, YFSETQ.

This chain joins TRBV28 and TRBJ1-1; D call uncertain. CDR1 is MDHEN and CDR2 is SYDVKM in the germline V gene. Trimming stripped 7 bases from V and 0 bases from J, with 15 bases between. This CDR3 region has 15 residues. The CDR3 loop is CASITRDILNTEAFF. The CDR3 DNA reads TGTGCCAGCATAACGAGAGACATCTTGAACACTGAAGCTTTCTTT.

The genes are TRBV28 and TRBJ2-1; D is perhaps TRBD1 (5 bases). From germline, CDR1 is MDHEN and CDR2 SYDVKM. Trimming removed 5 bases from V and 12 bases from J, with 20 bases in between. This CDR3 is 14 amino acids long. The CDR3 region is CASSPPPGNGAQFF. CDR3 nucleotide sequence: TGTGCCAGCAGTCCCCCCCCTGGAAATGGGGCGCAGTTCTTC.

The rearrangement joins TRBV7-3 to TRBJ1-6; TRBD1 matches at 8 bases. CDR3 size: 15 residues. Trimming removed 5 bases from V and 10 bases from J; junction bases left unmatched: 10. Germline V lookup: CDR1 SGHTA, CDR2 FQGTGA. Here the CDR3 reads CASSISDRERSPLHF. The CDR3, as DNA: TGTGCCAGCAGCATCTCGGACAGGGAGAGATCACCCCTCCACTTT.

This clone was observed a few times. This chain links TRBV2 with TRBJ2-2; no definite D call. Trimming removed 1 base from V and 5 bases from J, with 8 bases in between. Germline CDR1 is SNHLY and CDR2 is FYNNEI. This CDR3 is 14 amino acids long. CDR3 bases: TGTGCCAGCAGTGAAGATATGGAGACCGGGGAGCTGTTTTTT. Amino acid sequence: CASSEDMETGELFF.

This clone was seen more than once but under ten times. The chain carries TRBV5-1 and TRBJ2-7; 7 bases agree with TRBD1. Germline CDR1 is SGHRS and CDR2 is YFSETQ. The V gene end was trimmed by 4 bases and the J gene end by 6 bases; junction bases not matched to a gene: 10. The CDR3 extends over 14 amino acids. The CDR3 sequence is CASSQERGLSEQYF. DNA for the CDR3: TGCGCCAGCAGCCAAGAGAGGGGGCTCAGCGAGCAGTACTTC.

The rearrangement uses TRBV30 and TRBJ2-1, with 9 nucleotides matching TRBD1. The CDR3 consists of 14 residues. The V gene's germline CDR1 is GTSNPN and CDR2 SVGIG (reference sequence). Trimming removed 3 bases from V and 10 bases from J; junction bases left unmatched: 10. Here the CDR3 DNA reads TGTGCCTGGAGCGTCAAGGGACAGGGTGGGGAGCAGTTCTTC. Amino acids: CAWSVKGQGGEQFF.

In nucleotides, the CDR3 is TGTGCCAGCAGCCGGGAGACCGGCCAGCCCCAGCATTTT. Its protein product is CASSRETGQPQHF. The chain links TRBV6-5 to TRBJ1-5, with D unclear. The germline CDR1 and CDR2 sequences are MNHEY and SVGAGI. V dropped 6 bases and J dropped 7 bases, with 13 bases sitting between them. This CDR3 region has 13 residues.

This rearrangement joins TRBV5-1 to TRBJ1-1; 10 bases align to TRBD1. The V gene's germline CDR1 is SGHRS and CDR2 YFSETQ. The CDR3 runs to 14 residues. V lost 4 bases to trimming and J lost 3 bases; unmatched junction nucleotides: 3. The CDR3 protein is CASSGTGADTEAFF. In DNA form, the CDR3 reads TGCGCCAGCAGCGGGACAGGGGCGGACACTGAAGCTTTCTTT.

This clone was seen a single time. This chain links TRBV11-2 with TRBJ2-5; 8 bases agree with TRBD2. The trim removed 1 base at V and 2 bases at J, leaving 9 bases unmatched. This CDR3 comprises 17 residues. CDR1 is SGHAT and CDR2 is FQNNGV in the germline V gene. The CDR3 reads CASSLGVTGGGQETQYF. In DNA form, the CDR3 reads TGTGCCAGCAGCTTAGGAGTTACGGGGGGGGGACAAGAGACCCAGTACTTC.

V usage is TRBV4-2 and J usage is TRBJ1-2; 7 nucleotides agree with TRBD1. CDR1 is LGHNA, CDR2 YNFKEQ, per germline. This CDR3 comprises 15 residues. Losses at the gene ends were 1 base for V and 0 bases for J; bases not matched to a gene: 2. The CDR3 coding sequence is TGTGCCAGCAGCCAAGGACAGGGCACTAACTATGGCTACACCTTC. The encoded protein is CASSQGQGTNYGYTF.

This clone was observed a few times. The V and J genes are TRBV7-3 and TRBJ1-1, with D possibly matching TRBD1 (6 bases). The CDR3 is made up of 13 amino acids. CDR1 and CDR2 from the germline V gene are SGHTA and FQGTGA. Trimming cost V 5 bases and J 0 bases, with 7 bases left between them. CDR3 residues: CASSRTVNTEAFF. Written as DNA, the CDR3 is TGTGCCAGCAGCCGGACAGTGAACACTGAAGCTTTCTTT. Full variable domain (remainder filled in from reference TRBV7-3 and TRBJ1-1): GAGVSQTPSNKVTEKGKYVELRCDPISGHTALYWYRQSLGQGPEFLIYFQGTGAADDSGLPNDRFFAVRPEGSVSTLKIQRTERGDSAVYLCASSRTVNTEAFFGQGTRLTVV.

This rearrangement joins TRBV5-1 to TRBJ1-1; possible D gene TRBD1, 5 bases. V was pared by 4 bases and J by 0 bases, with 10 bases between. The CDR3 consists of 14 residues. Germline CDR1 SGHRS, CDR2 YFSETQ. The CDR3 sequence: CASSPTAMNTEAFF. The DNA for the CDR3 is TGCGCCAGCAGCCCGACAGCGATGAACACTGAAGCTTTCTTT.

This clone is a singleton in its sample. The chain employs TRBV6-1 and TRBJ2-5; TRBD2 might be the D (5 bases). The CDR3 runs 14 residues. V shed 7 bases and J shed 3 bases, with 15 bases lying between them. CDR1 is MNHNS and CDR2 is SASEGT in the germline V gene. The CDR3 region has the DNA TGTGCCAGCATCCGTTACTTGGAGGAAGAGACCCAGTACTTC. Translation: CASIRYLEEETQYF.

V usage is TRBV7-9 and J usage is TRBJ2-7; 11 bases fit TRBD1. Trimming took 5 bases from V and 3 from J; bases not matched to a gene: 3. CDR1 and CDR2 from the germline V gene are SEHNR and FQNEAQ (reference sequence). CDR3 length equals 14 residues. The CDR3 protein is CASSGGQGVYEQYF. The CDR3, as DNA: TGTGCCAGCAGCGGGGGACAGGGGGTCTACGAGCAGTACTTC.

The CDR3 nucleotides read TGTGCCAGCAGCCTGACAGGCCCTGGAAACACCATATATTTT. This codes for CASSLTGPGNTIYF. The rearrangement links TRBV11-3 to TRBJ1-3, with D tentatively TRBD1 (6 bases). With 5 bases removed from V and 2 bases from J, the gap between germline ends came to 10 bases. The CDR3 runs to 14 residues. Germline loops: CDR1 SGHNT, CDR2 YENEEA.

J is TRBJ2-7 and V is TRBV9; D perhaps matches TRBD1 (6 bases). The germline gives CDR1 SGDLS, CDR2 YYNGEE. CDR3 size: 13 residues. The V end was cut by 3 bases, the J end by 1 base, with 8 bases between. The CDR3 sequence: CASSGRGSYEQYF. The CDR3 nucleotides read TGTGCCAGCAGCGGCAGGGGTTCCTACGAGCAGTACTTC.